This T cell receptor beta chain is from a study of chemoradiotherapy in HPV16-positive cancers. The overall study: Candidate HPV-specific T-cell clones and common TCR motifs came from functional assays in a couple of HPV16-positive patients. Overall study results and limits: HPV-specific T cells were functionally defined from only a couple of HPV16-positive patients.

Clones were read by immunoSEQ multiplex PCR, and TCRdb kept only the in-frame ones, dropping some. Among roughly 32,000 clones listed, 89% were seen once. Concerning this clone: Its antigen is unknown.

Germline assignment: CDR1 SGHNT and CDR2 YYREEE (reference sequence). V gave up 4 bases and J gave up 3 bases; unmatched junction bases: 6. CDR3 length: 15 residues. The source of this sequence is a human donor with HPV-associated anogenital cancer. Sequenced material: blood, taken from a patient who underwent chemoradiotherapy. The J gene is TRBJ2-4, the V gene TRBV5-4; 8 bases fit TRBD1. DNA of the CDR3: TGTGCCAGCAGCACATCAGGGGGCGTCAAAAACATTCAGTACTTC. Residues: CASSTSGGVKNIQYF.